The clone carrying this TCR beta chain was seen ten or more times. Its antigen is still unknown. The treatment: oral pan-JAK inhibitor, 5-10 mg twice daily. Lesional scalp tissue (obtained by punch biopsy) and peripheral blood were collected from alopecia areata patients. This sample is drawn from a study of CD8+ T cells in alopecia areata. Across the study: Treatment of the treated patients consisted of oral tofacitinib, 5 to 10 mg twice daily. General observations from the study: A large proportion of expanded lesional clones were detected persisting in scalp and blood during tofacitinib. Mice showed clearer TCR sharing than patients did, a gap that was possibly HLA-related.

Extracted RNA was reverse transcribed, and the resulting cDNA served as sequencing template. Assay used: immunoSEQ multiplex PCR; TCRdb lists only in-frame clones, some missing. The top ten clones hold 14% of a sample with under 200,000 clones, less than 80% of them seen once. The germline V gene has CDR1 SGHAT and CDR2 FQNNGV. The CDR3 runs to 13 residues. V lost 6 bases and J lost 5; bases outside the gene matches: 4. The starting material was CD4+ T cells sorted from blood, obtained at week 24, from a patient treated with tofacitinib. This sequence originates from a human donor with alopecia areata. This chain connects TRBV11-2 to TRBJ2-1; 7 nucleotides line up with TRBD2. The CDR3 coding sequence is TGTGCCAGCAGTTCGGGACTACACAATGAGCAGTTCTTC. This codes for CASSSGLHNEQFF.